The T cell receptor (beta chain) under discussion was sequenced for a study of control samples from healthy donors and cancer patients. Germline lookup yields CDR1 MDHEN and CDR2 SYDVKM. The CDR3 extends over 17 amino acids. The ends were cut back, 3 bases at V and 2 bases at J, with 18 bases in the middle. Only in-frame clones appear in the TCRdb table, and some are missing; sequencing was by immunoSEQ multiplex PCR. The sample records more than 110,000 clones, 80% to 95% being singletons. This clone was seen just once. This chain uses TRBV28 with TRBJ2-3; D possibly corresponds to TRBD2 (5 bases). The sequenced material came from blood. The clonotype originates from a man aged 30 to 39 in good health. Here the CDR3 DNA reads TGTGCCAGCAGTTTTGGTTTGGTGGGAGCCAACACAGATACGCAGTATTTT. Translated, it gives CASSFGLVGANTDTQYF.